This T cell receptor (beta chain) came from a study of blood T cell repertoires in COVID-19. At the level of the study: Acute and convalescent COVID-19 specimens originated in the United States, Italy and Spain.

TCRdb's copy holds only in-frame clones and misses some; the assay was immunoSEQ multiplex PCR. The sample has roughly 100,000 clones; just over 85% are singletons. The CDR3 totals 14 residues. V shed 6 bases and J 5 bases; nucleotides not matched to a gene: 4. The germline V gene has CDR1 ENHRY and CDR2 SYGVKD. This TCR was recovered from a human donor in a cohort sampled during active COVID-19. The chain employs TRBV10-3 and TRBJ1-1, with TRBD1 matching 12 bases. Sequencing was done on a sample of peripheral blood. CDR3 coding DNA: TGTGCCATCAGGGGGACAGGGGGCGGAACTGAAGCTTTCTTT. Its protein product is CAIRGTGGGTEAFF.